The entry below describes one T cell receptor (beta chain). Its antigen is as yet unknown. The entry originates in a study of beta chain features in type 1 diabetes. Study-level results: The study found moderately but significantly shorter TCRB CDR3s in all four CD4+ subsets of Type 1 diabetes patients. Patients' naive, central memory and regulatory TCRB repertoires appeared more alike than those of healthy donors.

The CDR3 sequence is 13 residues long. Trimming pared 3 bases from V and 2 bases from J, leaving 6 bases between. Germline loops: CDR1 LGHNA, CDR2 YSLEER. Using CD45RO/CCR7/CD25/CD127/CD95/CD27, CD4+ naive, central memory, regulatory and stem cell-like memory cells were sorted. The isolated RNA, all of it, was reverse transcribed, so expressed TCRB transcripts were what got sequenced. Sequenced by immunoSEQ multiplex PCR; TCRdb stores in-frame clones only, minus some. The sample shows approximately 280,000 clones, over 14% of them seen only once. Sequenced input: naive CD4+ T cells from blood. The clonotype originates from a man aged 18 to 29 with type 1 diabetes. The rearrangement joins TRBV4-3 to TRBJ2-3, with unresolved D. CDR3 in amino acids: CASSHRYTDTQYF. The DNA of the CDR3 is TGCGCCAGCAGCCATCGCTACACAGATACGCAGTATTTT.